This TCR beta chain appears in the sequencing data of a study of blood T cells in healthy people across ages. Using a J-beta primer mix together with a sample-barcoded 5' primer, a second PCR was run for 7 to 11 cycles. TCRdb re-analysed the 5' RACE reads in MiXCR, keeping a single row per CDR3 protein. Found here are fewer than 1,200,000 distinct CDR3 sequences, approximately 25% of them singletons; the top ten hold 0.75%. The CDR3 loop spans 16 amino acids. Germline CDR1 and CDR2: DFQATT and SNEGSKA (reference sequence). Deletions cut 4 bases from V and 3 bases from J, with 20 bases between. The same specimen was also included in a second study, on T cells of mothers and their children.

The receptor's source is a girl aged 2-10 years in good health. The genes are TRBV20-1 and TRBJ2-3, with D possibly being TRBD1 (6 bases). Sequences were obtained from blood. As DNA, the CDR3 is TGCAGTGCTAACTCAGGGGATATGAGGGGAACAGATACGCAGTATTTT. It codes for CSANSGDMRGTDTQYF.